A selection of T cell receptor beta chains follows, all from one sample in a study of T cells in Graves' hyperthyroidism and ophthalmopathy. TCRdb processed the multiplex PCR reads anew with MiXCR; each CDR3 protein has one entry. The sample lists about 400,000 distinct CDR3 sequences, around 13% occurring once. Sequences were obtained from blood. The receptors stem from a woman in her late teens or twenties with Graves' hyperthyroidism. Each CDR3 is given with its conserved first and last residue.

len: 13; v_gene: TRBV19; CDR3aa: CASSIDSRIEAFF
len: 14; v_gene: TRBV10-3; CDR3aa: CAISEPDRGTEAFF
len: 14; v_gene: TRBV20-1; CDR3aa: CSARDRLAGHEQYF
len: 15; v_gene: TRBV9; CDR3aa: CASSPRDSLNSPLHF
len: 14; v_gene: TRBV6-2/TRBV6-3; CDR3aa: CASSYGGPNQPQHF
len: 12; v_gene: TRBV29-1; CDR3aa: CSVATGGTEAFF
len: 16; v_gene: TRBV7-2; CDR3aa: CASSLTGHTAKNIQYF
len: 12; v_gene: TRBV7-8; CDR3aa: CASSIPTGIWTF
len: 14; v_gene: TRBV6-1; CDR3aa: CATRDSGSSYEQYF
len: 15; v_gene: TRBV10-3; CDR3aa: CAIPASIGGSYGYTF
len: 15; v_gene: TRBV28; CDR3aa: CASTLAGASTDTQYF
len: 14; v_gene: TRBV7-8; CDR3aa: CASSLFWRTDTQYF
len: 17; v_gene: TRBV6-2/TRBV6-3; CDR3aa: CASSYPPTSGNRYEQYF
len: 15; v_gene: TRBV7-8; CDR3aa: CASRPAGASTGELFF
len: 16; v_gene: TRBV20-1; CDR3aa: CSARIGGLSYNSPLHF
len: 13; v_gene: TRBV2; CDR3aa: CASRTGQGDGYTF
len: 13; v_gene: TRBV11-2; CDR3aa: CASSLGEAYEQYF
len: 13; v_gene: TRBV7-9; CDR3aa: CASSARITDTQYF